The 21 T cell receptor beta chains given below trace back to one sample, sequenced in a study of cytomegalovirus exposure and HLA in healthy donors. Primers: 60 Vbeta forward and 13 Jbeta reverse. Clones were read by immunoSEQ multiplex PCR, and TCRdb kept only the in-frame ones, dropping some. This table has under 120,000 clones, 74% appearing once. Specimen: PBMCs. The receptors were sampled from a man aged 50 or older in good health and CMV-seropositive.

The V gene is TRBV15, the J gene TRBJ1-4; 7 nucleotides line up with TRBD1. Germline V lookup: CDR1 LNHNV, CDR2 YYDKDF (reference sequence). The CDR3 has 16 amino acids. Germline trimming cut 5 bases from V and 0 bases from J; bases unmatched to any gene: 6. The CDR3 coding sequence is TGTGCCACCAGCTCCGGGACAGTTGCAACTAATGAAAAACTGTTTTTT. Protein product: CATSSGTVATNEKLFF.

This chain links TRBV10-2 with TRBJ1-5; 9 nucleotides agree with TRBD1. The germline CDR1 and CDR2 sequences are WSHSY and SAAADI. Trimming removed 6 bases from V and 4 bases from J; junction bases left unmatched: 7. This CDR3 has 15 amino acids. The CDR3 nucleotides are TGCGCCAGCAGGCAGGGACAGGGATATAATCAGCCCCAGCATTTT. Protein: CASRQGQGYNQPQHF.

V gene TRBV15 combines with J gene TRBJ2-2; D gene uncertain. The V end was cut by 1 base, the J end by 0 bases, with 9 bases between. CDR1 LNHNV and CDR2 YYDKDF come from the germline V gene (reference sequence). This CDR3 has 16 residues. The CDR3 sequence is CATSRGWASNTGELFF. DNA for the CDR3: TGTGCCACCAGCAGAGGGTGGGCCTCGAACACCGGGGAGCTGTTTTTT.

The chain recombines TRBV5-1 with TRBJ1-2; tentatively, D is TRBD1 (5 bases). The CDR3 extends over 13 amino acids. Germline values: CDR1 SGHRS, CDR2 YFSETQ. Deletions cut 4 bases from V and 5 bases from J, with 12 bases between. CDR3 region: CASSGQGRYGYTF. In DNA form, the CDR3 reads TGCGCCAGCAGCGGCCAGGGAAGGTATGGCTACACCTTC.

The chain has TRBV5-1 and TRBJ2-1; D perhaps matches TRBD1 (6 bases). This CDR3 has 13 amino acids. Between the trimmed V and J ends, which lost 0 bases and 5 bases, there was a span of 6 bases. Looked up from germline, CDR1 is SGHRS and CDR2 is YFSETQ. The CDR3 DNA reads TGCGCCAGCAGCTTGGGGGGGCACAATGAGCAGTTCTTC. Translating it yields CASSLGGHNEQFF.

CDR3 coding DNA: TGTGCCATCCAGGACCTGGACAGGGGGCAGGGGACCCAGTACTTC. This encodes CAIQDLDRGQGTQYF. The rearrangement joins TRBV10-3 to TRBJ2-5; TRBD1 agrees at 11 bases. The CDR3 has 15 amino acids. Germline V gene lookup returns CDR1 ENHRY and CDR2 SYGVKD. J was trimmed by 7 bases and V by 8 bases; bases with no gene match: 12.

This chain joins TRBV5-6 and TRBJ1-6; TRBD1 is a possible D gene (6 bases). The V gene lost 1 base and the J gene lost 1 base, with 12 bases spanning the gap. Per germline, CDR1 SGHDT and CDR2 YYEEEE. The length of the CDR3 is 17 residues. CDR3 nucleotides: TGTGCCAGCAGCTTGTCGCCCGGACAGTCCTATAATTCACCCCTCCACTTT. Translated, it gives CASSLSPGQSYNSPLHF.

The chain carries TRBV4-1 and TRBJ2-2; 13 bases fit TRBD2. Trimming cost V 7 bases and J 4 bases; bases outside gene matches: 6. The CDR3 extends over 16 amino acids. Germline-derived CDR1 and CDR2 are MGHRA and YSYEKL. CDR3 nucleotides: TGCGCCAGCACCCGGGGACTAGCGGGACGCACCGGGGAGCTGTTTTTT. This gives the protein CASTRGLAGRTGELFF.

This clone was detected only a few times. V is TRBV6-6 and J is TRBJ2-1, with 7 bases fitting TRBD1. Germline V lookup: CDR1 MNHNY, CDR2 SVGAGI (reference sequence). The CDR3 contains 14 residues. V lost 6 bases, J lost 4 bases, and 6 bases stayed unmatched. This CDR3 is CASSRGQVYNEQFF. The CDR3 DNA follows: TGTGCCAGCAGCCGAGGACAGGTGTACAATGAGCAGTTCTTC.

The V and J genes are TRBV7-8 and TRBJ1-2; weak D call: TRBD1 (5 bases). Germline-derived CDR1 and CDR2 are SGHVS and FQNEAQ. This CDR3 region has 14 residues. The V gene lost 1 base and the J gene lost 6 bases, with 12 bases spanning the gap. The CDR3 DNA reads as TGTGCCAGCAGCTTAGTTTCGGGGGAGGATGGCTACACCTTC. It codes for CASSLVSGEDGYTF.

The chain uses TRBV4-1 and TRBJ1-2; 8 bases are a match to TRBD1. V gave up 0 bases and J gave up 3 bases; unmatched junction bases: 3. The CDR3 covers 15 residues. Germline CDR1 MGHRA, CDR2 YSYEKL. The CDR3 DNA sequence: TGCGCCAGCAGCCAAGAGGAGACAGGGGACTATGGCTACACCTTC. Translated: CASSQEETGDYGYTF.

The chain employs TRBV5-1 and TRBJ2-3; 12 nucleotides align to TRBD2. The CDR3 is 14 residues long. The trim removed 8 bases at V and 2 bases at J, leaving 3 bases unmatched. Germline CDR1 reads SGHRS; CDR2 reads YFSETQ. CDR3 amino acids: CASRTSGDTDTQYF. The CDR3 DNA is TGCGCCAGTCGGACTAGCGGGGACACAGATACGCAGTATTTT.

This clone was seen only once. The chain links TRBV15 to TRBJ2-2; unclear D gene. The V gene's germline CDR1 is LNHNV and CDR2 YYDKDF (reference sequence). Trimming stripped 0 bases from V and 2 bases from J, with 10 bases between. This CDR3 is 16 amino acids long. The CDR3 here is CATSRDAITNTGELFF. The CDR3 bases are TGTGCCACCAGCAGAGATGCAATCACTAACACCGGGGAGCTGTTTTTT.

This sequence joins TRBV6-4 and TRBJ2-7; 10 nucleotides agree with TRBD1. Germline loops: CDR1 MRHNA, CDR2 SNTAGT. V shed 6 bases, J shed 3 bases, and the junction held 5 bases outside the gene matches. The CDR3 covers 14 residues. This CDR3 reads CASSYRDRGYEQYF. The CDR3 DNA sequence: TGTGCCAGCAGCTACCGGGACAGGGGCTACGAGCAGTACTTC.

The chain links TRBV7-2 to TRBJ1-2; TRBD1 agrees at 8 bases. The CDR3 contains 16 residues. CDR1 is SGHTA, CDR2 FQGNSA, per germline. The trim removed 4 bases at V and 6 bases at J, leaving 13 bases unmatched. As DNA, the CDR3 is TGTGCCAGCAGCTCTGGACAGGGAAGGATTATGGATGGCTACACCTTC. This gives the protein CASSSGQGRIMDGYTF.

The chain combines TRBV5-5 with TRBJ1-5; D not resolved. The CDR3 extends over 13 amino acids. Germline-derived CDR1 and CDR2 are SGHKS and YYEKEE (reference sequence). V lost 3 bases and J 7 bases, leaving 11 bases between the germline ends. CDR3 amino acids: CASSSDLGQPQHF. For the CDR3, the DNA is TGTGCCAGCAGCTCAGACCTCGGGCAGCCCCAGCATTTT.

J is TRBJ2-3 and V is TRBV7-2, with 7 nucleotides matching TRBD2. Germline V gene data show CDR1 as SGHTA and CDR2 as FQGNSA. Trimming at V came to 4 bases and at J to 2 bases, leaving 12 bases not matched to a gene. This CDR3 spans 17 amino acids. This chain's CDR3 is CASSSRWGGIITDTQYF. CDR3 DNA: TGTGCCAGCAGCTCGAGATGGGGGGGAATAATCACAGATACGCAGTATTTT.

J is TRBJ2-2 and V is TRBV5-1; the D is unclear. Germline assignment: CDR1 SGHRS and CDR2 YFSETQ. The CDR3 loop spans 12 amino acids. Trimming cost V 3 bases and J 8 bases, with 8 bases left between them. The CDR3 coding sequence is TGCGCCAGCAGCTATGACTTAGGGGAGCTGTTTTTT. It translates to CASSYDLGELFF.

This rearrangement joins TRBV4-1 to TRBJ1-1, with D hard to call. V gave up 0 bases and J gave up 4 bases, with 6 bases separating them. Germline CDR1 and CDR2: MGHRA and YSYEKL. The CDR3 has 13 residues. The CDR3 loop reads CASSQDRSTEAFF. The CDR3 DNA sequence: TGCGCCAGCAGCCAAGATCGGAGCACTGAAGCTTTCTTT.

J is TRBJ2-1 and V is TRBV19; TRBD2 matches at 14 bases. The CDR3 spans 17 residues. CDR1 is LNHDA, CDR2 SQIVND, per germline (reference sequence). V lost 5 bases to trimming and J lost 8 bases; unmatched junction nucleotides: 11. The CDR3 loop is CASSQRLAGGPSHEQFF. CDR3 nucleotide sequence: TGTGCCAGTAGTCAGAGACTAGCGGGGGGGCCAAGTCATGAGCAGTTCTTC.

This sequence joins TRBV4-2 and TRBJ2-7; TRBD2 matches at 10 bases. Trimming cost V 0 bases and J 7 bases; bases outside gene matches: 9. The CDR3 extends over 16 amino acids. Germline CDR1 LGHNA, CDR2 YNFKEQ. The CDR3 coding sequence is TGTGCCAGCAGCCAAGATAGTACGGGACTAGCGAGGGAGCAGTACTTC. Its translation is CASSQDSTGLAREQYF.